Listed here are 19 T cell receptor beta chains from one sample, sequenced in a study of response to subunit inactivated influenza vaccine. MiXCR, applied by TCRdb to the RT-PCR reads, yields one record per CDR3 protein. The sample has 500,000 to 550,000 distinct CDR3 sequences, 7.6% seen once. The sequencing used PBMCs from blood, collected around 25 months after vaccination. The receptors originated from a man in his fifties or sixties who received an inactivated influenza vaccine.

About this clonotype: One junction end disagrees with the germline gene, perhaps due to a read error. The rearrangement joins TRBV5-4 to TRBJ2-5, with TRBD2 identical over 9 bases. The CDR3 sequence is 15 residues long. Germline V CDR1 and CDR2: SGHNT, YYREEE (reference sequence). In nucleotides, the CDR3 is TGTGCCAGCACCTTGAGACTAGCGGAGGGAGATACCCAGTACTTC. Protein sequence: CASTLRLAEGDTQYF.

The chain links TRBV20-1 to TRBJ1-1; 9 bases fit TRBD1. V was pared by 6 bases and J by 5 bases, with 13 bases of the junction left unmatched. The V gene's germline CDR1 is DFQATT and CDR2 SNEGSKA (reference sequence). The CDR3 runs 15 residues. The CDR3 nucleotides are TGCAGTGCCACCCCAGCGGACAGGGGAGGTACTGAAGCTTTCTTT. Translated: CSATPADRGGTEAFF.

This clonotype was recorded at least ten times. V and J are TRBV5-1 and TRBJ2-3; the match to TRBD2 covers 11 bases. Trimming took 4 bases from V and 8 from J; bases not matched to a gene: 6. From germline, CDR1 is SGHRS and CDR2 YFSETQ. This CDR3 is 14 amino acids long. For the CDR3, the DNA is TGCGCCAGCAGCCCAGGGACTAGCGGATCTACGCAGTATTTT. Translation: CASSPGTSGSTQYF.

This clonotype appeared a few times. The CDR3 bases are TGCAGCGTTGTGTCGGTTGGGGGAAGAGACTATGGCTACACCTTC. It specifies CSVVSVGGRDYGYTF. The V gene is TRBV29-1, the J gene TRBJ1-2; D may be TRBD1 (5 bases). CDR3 length: 15 amino acids. From germline, CDR1 is SQVTM and CDR2 ANQGSEA. V was shortened by 4 bases and J by 3 bases, with 18 bases between the two germline ends.

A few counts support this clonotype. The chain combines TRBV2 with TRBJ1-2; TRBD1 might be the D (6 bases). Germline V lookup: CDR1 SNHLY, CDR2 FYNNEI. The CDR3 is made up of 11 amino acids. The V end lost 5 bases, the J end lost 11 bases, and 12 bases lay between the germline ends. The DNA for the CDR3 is TGTGCCAGCAGTCAAGACAGGCCATACACCTTC. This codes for CASSQDRPYTF.

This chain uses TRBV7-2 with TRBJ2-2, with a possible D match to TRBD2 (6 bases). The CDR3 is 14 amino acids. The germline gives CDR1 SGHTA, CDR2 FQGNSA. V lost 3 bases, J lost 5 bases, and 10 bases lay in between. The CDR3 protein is CASSFNAGTGELFF. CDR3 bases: TGTGCCAGCAGCTTTAACGCGGGAACCGGGGAGCTGTTTTTT.

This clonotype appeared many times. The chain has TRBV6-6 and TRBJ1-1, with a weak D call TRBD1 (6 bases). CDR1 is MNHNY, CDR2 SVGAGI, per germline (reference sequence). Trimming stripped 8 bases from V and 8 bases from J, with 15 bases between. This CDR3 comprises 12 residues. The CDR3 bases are TGTGCCAGCGGAAGGCCAGGGGAGGAAGCTTTCTTT. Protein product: CASGRPGEEAFF.

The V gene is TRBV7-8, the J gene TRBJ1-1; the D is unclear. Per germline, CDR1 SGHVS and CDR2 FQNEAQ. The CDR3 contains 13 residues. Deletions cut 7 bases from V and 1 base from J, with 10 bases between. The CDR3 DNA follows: TGTGCCAGCAACGTAGCGGGGAACACTGAAGCTTTCTTT. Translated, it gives CASNVAGNTEAFF.

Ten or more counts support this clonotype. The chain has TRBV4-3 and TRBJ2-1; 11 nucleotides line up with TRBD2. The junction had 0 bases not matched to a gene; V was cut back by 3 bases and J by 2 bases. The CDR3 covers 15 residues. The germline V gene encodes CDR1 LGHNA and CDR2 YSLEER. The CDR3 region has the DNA TGCGCCAGCAGCCATAGCGGGGGGGCCTACAATGAGCAGTTCTTC. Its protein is CASSHSGGAYNEQFF.

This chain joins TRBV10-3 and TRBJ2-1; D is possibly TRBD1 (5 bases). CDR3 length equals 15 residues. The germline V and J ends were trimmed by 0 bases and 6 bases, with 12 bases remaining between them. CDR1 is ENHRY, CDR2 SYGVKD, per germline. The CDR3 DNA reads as TGTGCCATCAGTGAGTCAACGGGTAGGGGCAATGAGCAGTTCTTC. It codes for CAISESTGRGNEQFF.

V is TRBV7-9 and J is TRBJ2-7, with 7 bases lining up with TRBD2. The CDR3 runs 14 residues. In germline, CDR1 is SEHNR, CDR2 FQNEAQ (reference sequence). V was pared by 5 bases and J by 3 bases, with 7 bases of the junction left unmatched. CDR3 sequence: CASSDSGGLYEQYF. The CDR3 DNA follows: TGTGCCAGCAGCGACTCGGGGGGTCTCTACGAGCAGTACTTC.

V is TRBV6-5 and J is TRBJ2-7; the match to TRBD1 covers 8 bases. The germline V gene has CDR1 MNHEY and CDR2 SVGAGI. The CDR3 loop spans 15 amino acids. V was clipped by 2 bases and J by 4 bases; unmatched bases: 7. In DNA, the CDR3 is TGTGCCAGCAGTTACCGGGACAGGTTTTTTTACGAGCAGTACTTC. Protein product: CASSYRDRFFYEQYF.

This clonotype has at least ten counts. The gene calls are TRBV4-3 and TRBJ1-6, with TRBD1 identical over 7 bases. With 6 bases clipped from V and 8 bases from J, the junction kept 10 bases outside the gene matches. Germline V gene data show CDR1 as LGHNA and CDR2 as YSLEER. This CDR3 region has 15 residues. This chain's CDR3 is CASRQDAGGYSPLHF. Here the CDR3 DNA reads TGCGCCAGCAGACAGGATGCAGGGGGTTATTCACCCCTCCACTTT.

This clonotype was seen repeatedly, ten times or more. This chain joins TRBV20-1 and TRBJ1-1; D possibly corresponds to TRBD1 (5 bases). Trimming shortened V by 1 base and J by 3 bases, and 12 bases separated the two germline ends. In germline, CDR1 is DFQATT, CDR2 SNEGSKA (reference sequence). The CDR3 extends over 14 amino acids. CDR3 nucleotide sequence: TGCAGTGCTAGAGTCCCGGGGGTAGACACTGAAGCTTTCTTT. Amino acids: CSARVPGVDTEAFF.

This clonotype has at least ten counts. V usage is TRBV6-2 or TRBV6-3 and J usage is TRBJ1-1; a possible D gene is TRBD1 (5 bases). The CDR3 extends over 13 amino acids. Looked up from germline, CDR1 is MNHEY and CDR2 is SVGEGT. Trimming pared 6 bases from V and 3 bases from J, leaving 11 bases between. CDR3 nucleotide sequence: TGTGCCAGCAGGGGGCCGAGGGACACTGAAGCTTTCTTT. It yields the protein CASRGPRDTEAFF.

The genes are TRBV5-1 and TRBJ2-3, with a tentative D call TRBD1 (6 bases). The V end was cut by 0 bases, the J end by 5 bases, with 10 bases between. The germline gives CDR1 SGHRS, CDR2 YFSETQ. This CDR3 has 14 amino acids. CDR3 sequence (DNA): TGCGCCAGCAGCTTGGCAGGGGACCGAGATACGCAGTATTTT. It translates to CASSLAGDRDTQYF. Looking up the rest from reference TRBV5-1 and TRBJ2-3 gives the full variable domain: KAGVTQTPRYLIKTRGQQVTLSCSPISGHRSVSWYQQTPGQGLQFLFEYFSETQRNKGNFPGRFSGRQFSNSRSEMNVSTLELGDSALYLCASSLAGDRDTQYFGPGTRLTVL.

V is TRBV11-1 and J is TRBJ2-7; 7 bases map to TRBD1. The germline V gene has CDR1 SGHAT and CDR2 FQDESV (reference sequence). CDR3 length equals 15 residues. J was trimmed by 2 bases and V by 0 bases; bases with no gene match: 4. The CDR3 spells CASSLAGQIAYEQYF. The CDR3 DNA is TGTGCCAGCAGCTTAGCGGGACAGATAGCCTACGAGCAGTACTTC.

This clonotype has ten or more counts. The CDR3 coding sequence is TGCGCCAGCAGCTTGTGGGCGGGAGTATTCACAGATACGCAGTATTTT. Translating it yields CASSLWAGVFTDTQYF. The V and J genes are TRBV5-1 and TRBJ2-3; 7 nucleotides agree with TRBD2. This CDR3 spans 16 amino acids. V lost 1 base and J lost 2; bases outside the gene matches: 7. Per germline, CDR1 SGHRS and CDR2 YFSETQ.

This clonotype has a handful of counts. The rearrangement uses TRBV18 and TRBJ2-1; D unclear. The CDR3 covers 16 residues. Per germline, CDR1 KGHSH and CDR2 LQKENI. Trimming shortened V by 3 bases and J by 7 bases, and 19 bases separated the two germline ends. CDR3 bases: TGTGCCAGCTCACCGCCGGGCAAGAGGATGGGGAATGAGCAGTTCTTC. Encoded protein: CASSPPGKRMGNEQFF. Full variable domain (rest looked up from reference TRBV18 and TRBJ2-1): NAGVMQNPRHLVRRRGQEARLRCSPMKGHSHVYWYRQLPEEGLKFMVYLQKENIIDESGMPKERFSAEFPKEGPSILRIQQVVRGDSAAYFCASSPPGKRMGNEQFFGPGTRLTVL.